This T cell receptor beta chain stems from a study of T cell clusters in autoimmune cytopenias. Whole-study results and caveats: TRB repertoire shifts in secondary cytopenia and chronic lymphocytic leukemia mostly reflected lymphoma, not autoimmunity.

The CDR3 contains 15 residues. In germline, CDR1 is SGHTA, CDR2 FQGNSA. Each sample's input was 250 ng genomic DNA, 38,000 or so genome equivalents. Comment on this clonotype: Its antigen is as yet unknown.

One tube held mixed TRB-A and TRB-B primer pools for touch-down PCR. No DNA is given; TCRdb re-called the multiplex PCR reads and lists each CDR3 protein once. The sample features about 10,000 distinct CDR3 sequences, with approximately 9.2% in its top ten. This chain links TRBV7-2 with TRBJ1-2; without DNA, the TCRdb call of TRBD1 cannot be checked. Sequences were obtained from peripheral blood. This receptor was identified in a human donor with an autoimmune cytopenia or autoimmune hepatitis (not recorded which). This CDR3 is CASGPRDRVYYGYTF.